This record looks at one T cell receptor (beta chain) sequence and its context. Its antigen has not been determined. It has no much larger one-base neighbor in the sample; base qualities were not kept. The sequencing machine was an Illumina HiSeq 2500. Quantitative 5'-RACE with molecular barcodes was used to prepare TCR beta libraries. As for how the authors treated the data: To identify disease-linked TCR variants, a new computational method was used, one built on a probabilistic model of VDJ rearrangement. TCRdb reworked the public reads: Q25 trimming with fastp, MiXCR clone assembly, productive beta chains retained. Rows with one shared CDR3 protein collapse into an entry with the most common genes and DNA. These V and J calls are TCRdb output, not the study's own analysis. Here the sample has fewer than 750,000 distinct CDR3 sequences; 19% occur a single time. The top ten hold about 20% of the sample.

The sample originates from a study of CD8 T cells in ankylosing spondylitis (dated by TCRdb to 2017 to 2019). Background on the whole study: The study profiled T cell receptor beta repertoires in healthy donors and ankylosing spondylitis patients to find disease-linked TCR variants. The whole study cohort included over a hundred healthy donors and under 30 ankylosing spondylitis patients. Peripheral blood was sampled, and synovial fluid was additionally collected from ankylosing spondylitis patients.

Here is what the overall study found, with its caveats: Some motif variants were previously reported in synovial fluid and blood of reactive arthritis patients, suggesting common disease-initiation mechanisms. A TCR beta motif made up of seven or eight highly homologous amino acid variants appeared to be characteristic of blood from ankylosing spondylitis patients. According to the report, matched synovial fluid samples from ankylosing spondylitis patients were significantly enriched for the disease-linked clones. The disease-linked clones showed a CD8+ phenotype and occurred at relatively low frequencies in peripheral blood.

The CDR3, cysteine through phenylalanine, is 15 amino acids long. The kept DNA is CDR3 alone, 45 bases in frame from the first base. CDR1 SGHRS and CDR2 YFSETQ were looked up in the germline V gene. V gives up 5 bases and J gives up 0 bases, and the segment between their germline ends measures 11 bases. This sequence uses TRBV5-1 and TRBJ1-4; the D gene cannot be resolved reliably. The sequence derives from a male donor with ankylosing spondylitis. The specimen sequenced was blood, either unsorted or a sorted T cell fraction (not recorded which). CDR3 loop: CASSYSSPTNEKLFF. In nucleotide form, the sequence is TGCGCCAGCAGTTACAGCTCACCAACTAATGAAAAACTGTTTTTT.